This record concerns one T cell receptor (beta chain) sequence. Its antigen remains unidentified. Germline CDR1 LGHNA, CDR2 YSLEER. CDR3 length: 15 amino acids. The V and J ends lost 0 bases and 4 bases, in that order; junction bases with no gene match: 3. Generated by immunoSEQ multiplex PCR, the TCRdb table keeps only in-frame clones and is missing some. The sample holds approximately 50,000 clones, around 90% seen once. This sample is part of a study of OX40 agonist ivuxolimab in advanced cancers. The study, taken as a whole, reports: Average numbers of expanded clones were greater in CD8+ T cells than in CD4+.

The starting material was CD4+ or CD8+ T cells sorted from blood, obtained in a trial of the OX40 agonist ivuxolimab. The chain couples TRBV4-3 to TRBJ2-3, with TRBD2 matching over 8 bases. This receptor was taken from an adult with an advanced solid tumor such as melanoma, head and neck, liver or kidney cancer. CDR3 coding DNA: TGCGCCAGCAGCCAAGACCCCGGGGGGGCAGATACGCAGTATTTT. Its protein product is CASSQDPGGADTQYF.